The 26 T cell receptor beta chains below come from one sample, sequenced in a study of blood T cells in healthy people across ages. Together with a sample-barcoded 5' primer, a J-beta primer mix was included in a second PCR lasting about 6 to 12 cycles. TCRdb reprocessed the 5' RACE reads with MiXCR, giving one entry per CDR3 protein. The sample has fewer than 800,000 distinct CDR3 sequences, 45% to 50% seen once. Sequenced sample: blood. The receptors come from a woman aged 55-75 years in good health.

J is TRBJ1-2 and V is TRBV7-2, with D perhaps matching TRBD1 (6 bases). Germline V gene lookup returns CDR1 SGHTA and CDR2 FQGNSA. The CDR3 spans 14 residues. V lost 4 bases, J lost 7 bases, and 16 bases lay in between. The CDR3: CASSSGQSSGGYTF. The CDR3 coding sequence is TGTGCCAGCAGCTCCGGACAGTCTTCGGGTGGCTACACCTTC.

CDR3 DNA sequence: TGCAGCGTTATAACTAGCGGGAGTAACGAGCAGTACTTC. It yields the protein CSVITSGSNEQYF. The chain combines TRBV29-1 with TRBJ2-7; TRBD2 agrees at 11 bases. The J segment lost 5 bases and the V segment lost 5 bases, leaving 5 bases of the junction unmatched. CDR1 and CDR2 from the germline V gene are SQVTM and ANQGSEA. This CDR3 is 13 amino acids long.

There are a few counts of this clonotype. This chain connects TRBV7-2 to TRBJ2-1; 9 nucleotides line up with TRBD2. J lost 4 bases, V lost 1 base, and 8 bases had no gene match. The germline gives CDR1 SGHTA, CDR2 FQGNSA. The CDR3 has 17 residues. The CDR3 here is CASSLVGTSLTYNEQFF. In nucleotides, the CDR3 is TGTGCCAGCAGCTTAGTGGGGACTAGCCTTACTTACAATGAGCAGTTCTTC.

This clonotype occurred many times. The V and J genes are TRBV7-2 and TRBJ2-7; D gene uncertain. The CDR3 is made up of 11 amino acids. CDR1 and CDR2 from the germline V gene are SGHTA and FQGNSA. Trimming left V 5 bases short and J 3 bases short, with 5 bases between. CDR3 loop: CASSRYYEQYF. The CDR3, as DNA: TGTGCCAGCAGCCGATACTACGAGCAGTACTTC.

This clonotype was seen just once. A much more abundant neighbour one base away suggests this may be a read error. V and J are TRBV7-2 and TRBJ2-7; TRBD2 is a possible D gene (5 bases). This CDR3 contains 15 residues. In germline, CDR1 is SGHTA, CDR2 FQGNSA. V gave up 1 base and J gave up 5 bases, with 15 bases separating them. CDR3 loop: CASSLGEGRSDEQYF. The CDR3, as DNA: TGTGCCAGCAGCTTAGGAGAGGGTCGGAGCGACGAGCAGTACTTC.

The chain employs TRBV18 and TRBJ1-3; D is unresolved. The germline V gene has CDR1 KGHSH and CDR2 LQKENI. The CDR3 sequence is 13 residues long. The V end lost 3 bases, the J end lost 4 bases, and 7 bases lay between the germline ends. CDR3 nucleotide sequence: TGTGCCAGCTCACCGCTCCAAGGAAACACCATATATTTT. It translates to CASSPLQGNTIYF. The full variable domain, with the rest looked up from reference TRBV18 and TRBJ1-3, is NAGVMQNPRHLVRRRGQEARLRCSPMKGHSHVYWYRQLPEEGLKFMVYLQKENIIDESGMPKERFSAEFPKEGPSILRIQQVVRGDSAAYFCASSPLQGNTIYFGEGSWLTVV.

This clonotype was detected a few times. The chain joins TRBV7-9 to TRBJ2-5; the match to TRBD2 covers 10 bases. The J call is uncertain, as TRBJ2-7 better fits the DNA end. There are 15 residues in the CDR3. The germline CDR1 and CDR2 sequences are SEHNR and FQNEAQ (reference sequence). The CDR3, as DNA: TGTGCCAGCAGCTCGAGATCTGGACTAGCGGTCGAGCAGTACTTC. Translation: CASSSRSGLAVEQYF.

The chain links TRBV28 to TRBJ2-5, with TRBD2 matching over 8 bases. Germline V gene lookup returns CDR1 MDHEN and CDR2 SYDVKM. The CDR3 runs 14 residues. V lost 6 bases to trimming and J lost 11 bases; unmatched junction nucleotides: 14. The CDR3 reads CASRPPRFGGEQYF. The CDR3 coding sequence is TGTGCCAGCAGACCTCCGCGATTCGGGGGGGAGCAGTACTTC. The entire variable domain, with the rest obtained from reference TRBV28 and TRBJ2-5, is as follows: DVKVTQSSRYLVKRTGEKVFLECVQDMDHENMFWYRQDPGLGLRLIYFSYDVKMKEKGDIPEGYSVSREKKERFSLILESASTNQTSMYLCASRPPRFGGEQYFGPGTRLLVL.

This chain uses TRBV29-1 with TRBJ2-3; 7 nucleotides match TRBD2. CDR3 length: 12 amino acids. With V trimmed by 7 bases and J by 0 bases, 1 base remained unmatched. Germline assignment: CDR1 SQVTM and CDR2 ANQGSEA. The CDR3 sequence: CSAGGSTDTQYF. CDR3 coding DNA: TGCAGCGCCGGGGGGAGCACAGATACGCAGTATTTT.

This clonotype was found a few times. The chain combines TRBV7-8 with TRBJ2-5; 8 bases are shared with TRBD2. Germline CDR1 and CDR2: SGHVS and FQNEAQ. The CDR3 contains 14 residues. J gave up 7 bases and V 5 bases, and 9 bases lay outside the gene matches. CDR3 region: CASSDGLAGRTQYF. The CDR3 DNA is TGTGCCAGCAGCGACGGACTAGCCGGCAGGACCCAGTACTTC.

A few counts support this clonotype. The V call is TRBV7-9, the J call TRBJ2-7; D may be TRBD1 (6 bases). CDR1 is SEHNR and CDR2 is FQNEAQ in the germline V gene (reference sequence). Trimming shortened V by 0 bases and J by 2 bases, and 17 bases separated the two germline ends. The CDR3 has 17 residues. In nucleotides, the CDR3 is TGTGCCAGCAGCTTAGCATTCGGACAGCTTAACCCCTACGAGCAGTACTTC. Translation: CASSLAFGQLNPYEQYF.

With respect to this clonotype: One junction end does not reproduce the germline sequence, and a read error may be involved. This chain uses TRBV9 with TRBJ2-3; 7 bases agree with TRBD2. Per the germline V gene, CDR1 is SGDLS and CDR2 is YYNGEE. The CDR3 consists of 18 residues. DNA of the CDR3: TGCGCCAGCAGCGCAAGATGGGCTAGCGGTCCTAGCACAGATACGCAGTATTTT. It encodes CASSARWASGPSTDTQYF.

This clonotype was found many times. V is TRBV4-3 and J is TRBJ2-1, with TRBD1 matching over 7 bases. The V gene end was trimmed by 1 base and the J gene end by 3 bases; junction bases not matched to a gene: 6. The CDR3 length is 16 residues. Germline V gene sequence: CDR1 LGHNA, CDR2 YSLEER. The CDR3 region has the DNA TGCGCCAGCAGCCAAGGTTCGACAGGGATCTACAATGAGCAGTTCTTC. Its protein is CASSQGSTGIYNEQFF.

To note about this clonotype: Given a much more abundant clone one base away, this may be a read error. The J gene is TRBJ2-7, the V gene TRBV28; TRBD2 might be the D (6 bases). The CDR3 is 16 amino acids. CDR1 is MDHEN and CDR2 is SYDVKM in the germline V gene. Trimming stripped 10 bases from V and 0 bases from J, with 22 bases between. CDR3 protein: CANIGAQGDFSYEQYF. The CDR3 DNA sequence: TGTGCCAACATTGGGGCTCAAGGGGACTTCTCCTACGAGCAGTACTTC.

This clonotype was recorded once. One end of the junction is discordant with germline, which a read error may explain. The genes are TRBV7-9 and TRBJ2-7; TRBD2 matches 11 bases. This CDR3 region has 16 residues. Germline lookup yields CDR1 SEHNR and CDR2 FQNEAQ (reference sequence). The CDR3 bases are TGTGCCAGCAGCTTAGAGGGGACTAGCGGTTACAATGAGCGGTACTTC. It codes for CASSLEGTSGYNERYF.

The chain recombines TRBV7-3 with TRBJ2-3; 10 nucleotides agree with TRBD2. CDR3 length: 18 amino acids. CDR1 is SGHTA and CDR2 is FQGTGA in the germline V gene. With 0 bases clipped from V and 2 bases from J, the junction kept 8 bases outside the gene matches. The CDR3 loop is CASSLTARTSGPTDTQYF. DNA of the CDR3: TGTGCCAGCAGCTTAACTGCGAGGACTAGCGGACCCACAGATACGCAGTATTTT.

V is TRBV20-1 and J is TRBJ2-1; D perhaps matches TRBD1 (6 bases). This CDR3 region has 14 residues. The germline V and J ends were trimmed by 1 base and 5 bases, with 12 bases remaining between them. CDR1 and CDR2 from the germline V gene are DFQATT and SNEGSKA (reference sequence). The DNA of the CDR3 is TGCAGTGCTAGAGTCAGGGGAATGAACAATGAGCAGTTCTTC. It translates to CSARVRGMNNEQFF.

The V gene is TRBV7-3, the J gene TRBJ2-7; D is possibly TRBD2 (6 bases). V dropped 4 bases and J dropped 7 bases, with 23 bases sitting between them. Per the germline V gene, CDR1 is SGHTA and CDR2 is FQGTGA. There are 16 residues in the CDR3. This chain's CDR3 is CASSSSPAGSSNEQYF. CDR3 in DNA: TGTGCCAGCAGCTCCTCACCAGCGGGTAGTTCAAATGAGCAGTACTTC.

This clonotype was seen only a few times. The chain recombines TRBV7-9 with TRBJ2-7, with D uncertain. The ends were cut back, 2 bases at V and 4 bases at J, with 6 bases in the middle. The CDR3 sequence is 12 residues long. CDR1 and CDR2 from the germline V gene are SEHNR and FQNEAQ (reference sequence). The DNA for the CDR3 is TGTGCCAGCAGCTTATTTCCGTACGAGCAGTACTTC. It specifies CASSLFPYEQYF.

Worth noting for this clonotype: This may be a read error: a much more frequent sequence differs by one nucleotide. V is TRBV29-1 and J is TRBJ2-5, with a possible D match to TRBD1 (7 bases). With the DNA end fitting TRBJ2-7 better, the J assignment may be wrong. The CDR3 sequence is 13 residues long. The germline gives CDR1 SQVTM, CDR2 ANQGSEA. The CDR3 loop reads CRVLGQGGDEQYF. The DNA of the CDR3 is TGCCGCGTTTTGGGGCAGGGGGGAGACGAGCAGTACTTC.

The chain joins TRBV9 to TRBJ2-5; the D gene is possibly TRBD2 (5 bases). Germline V gene lookup returns CDR1 SGDLS and CDR2 YYNGEE. Deletions cut 2 bases from V and 2 bases from J, with 16 bases between. The CDR3 totals 16 residues. In DNA form, the CDR3 reads TGTGCCAGCAGCGTCGGCCACGAGGGCAAGCAAGAGACCCAGTACTTC. This translates into CASSVGHEGKQETQYF.

The chain links TRBV7-9 to TRBJ2-2, with 7 nucleotides matching TRBD1. This CDR3 is 13 amino acids long. Germline CDR1 and CDR2: SEHNR and FQNEAQ (reference sequence). The V segment lost 11 bases and the J segment 6 bases; nucleotides outside the gene matches: 9. CDR3 residues: CALSGGRAGELFF. In DNA form, the CDR3 reads TGTGCCCTATCAGGGGGTAGGGCCGGGGAGCTGTTTTTT. The whole variable domain, filled in from reference TRBV7-9 and TRBJ2-2, reads DTGVSQNPRHKITKRGQNVTFRCDPISEHNRLYWYRQTLGQGPEFLTYFQNEAQLEKSRLLSDRFSAERPKGSFSTLEIQRTEQGDSAMYLCALSGGRAGELFFGEGSRLTVL.

This clonotype was recorded once. The chain joins TRBV7-6 to TRBJ2-1; tentative D call: TRBD2 (6 bases). Germline V gene sequence: CDR1 SGHVS, CDR2 FNYEAQ. Deletions cut 1 base from V and 3 bases from J, with 16 bases between. The CDR3 is 17 amino acids. CDR3 protein: CASSLDARGVLYNEQFF. The CDR3 region has the DNA TGTGCCAGCAGCTTAGATGCGCGGGGAGTGCTCTACAATGAGCAGTTCTTC.

This clonotype was observed a handful of times. The chain combines TRBV29-1 with TRBJ1-2, with D tentatively TRBD1 (5 bases). The CDR3 is 13 residues long. V was cut by 4 bases and J by 4 bases, with 13 bases left in between. Germline values: CDR1 SQVTM, CDR2 ANQGSEA. In DNA form, the CDR3 reads TGCAGCGTTGTTATGAGGGGTACCTATGGCTACACCTTC. The encoded protein is CSVVMRGTYGYTF.

Only a few counts were recorded for this clonotype. The V call is TRBV24-1, the J call TRBJ2-7, with TRBD1 matching over 10 bases. With 1 base clipped from V and 6 bases from J, the junction kept 14 bases outside the gene matches. The CDR3 contains 18 residues. CDR1 and CDR2 from the germline V gene are KGHDR and SFDVKD. This CDR3 reads CATSDFGSGTGDKGEQYF. CDR3 in DNA: TGTGCCACCAGTGATTTTGGTTCCGGGACAGGGGATAAGGGCGAGCAGTACTTC.

V gene TRBV29-1 combines with J gene TRBJ1-5; possibly TRBD1 for D (5 bases). The V gene lost 4 bases and the J gene lost 4 bases, with 11 bases spanning the gap. Germline lookup yields CDR1 SQVTM and CDR2 ANQGSEA. This CDR3 is 13 amino acids long. CDR3 nucleotide sequence: TGCAGCGTTGCGGGGCAGAAAAATCAGCCCCAGCATTTT. Residues: CSVAGQKNQPQHF.